This entry lists 21 T cell receptor beta chains sequenced from one sample in a study of T cell responses to AZD1222 COVID-19 vaccine. Assay: immunoSEQ multiplex PCR; the TCRdb copy retains only in-frame clones and omits some. The sample carries some 84,000 clones, around nine tenths recorded once. The source was peripheral blood, collected 28 days after the second AZD1222 dose. The receptors derive from an adult who received the AZD1222 COVID-19 vaccine.

The chain has TRBV6-6 and TRBJ2-1, with a weak D call TRBD2 (6 bases). CDR1 and CDR2 from the germline V gene are MNHNY and SVGAGI (reference sequence). Trimming shortened V by 7 bases and J by 7 bases, and 17 bases separated the two germline ends. The CDR3 covers 14 residues. DNA of the CDR3: TGTGCCAGCATCCTCGGGGGTTCCCAGAATGAGCAGTTCTTC. Translation gives CASILGGSQNEQFF.

CDR3 protein: CASSSGYGQPQHF. The CDR3 region has the DNA TGTGCCAGCAGTTCGGGTTACGGTCAGCCCCAGCATTTT. The V gene is TRBV7-2, the J gene TRBJ1-5; unclear D gene. Deletions cut 6 bases from V and 6 bases from J, with 12 bases between. This CDR3 comprises 13 residues. Per germline, CDR1 SGHTA and CDR2 FQGNSA. Full variable domain (remainder filled in from reference TRBV7-2 and TRBJ1-5): GAGVSQSPSNKVTEKGKDVELRCDPISGHTALYWYRQSLGQGLEFLIYFQGNSAPDKSGLPSDRFSAERTGGSVSTLTIQRTQQEDSAVYLCASSSGYGQPQHFGDGTRLSIL.

The V and J genes are TRBV7-9 and TRBJ1-2; 7 bases match TRBD1. This CDR3 has 13 amino acids. Germline V CDR1 and CDR2: SEHNR, FQNEAQ (reference sequence). The V segment lost 5 bases and the J segment 8 bases; nucleotides outside the gene matches: 8. The chain's CDR3 is CASSVGDRVGYTF. CDR3 DNA sequence: TGTGCCAGCAGCGTCGGCGACAGGGTCGGCTACACCTTC.

This chain joins TRBV11-1 and TRBJ2-5, with D maybe TRBD2 (6 bases). The V and J ends lost 6 bases and 3 bases respectively, with 11 bases between them. The CDR3 is 13 residues long. Germline CDR1 reads SGHAT; CDR2 reads FQDESV (reference sequence). CDR3 sequence: CASSGGREETQYF. CDR3 coding DNA: TGTGCCAGCAGTGGGGGGAGAGAAGAGACCCAGTACTTC. The full variable domain, its missing parts supplied by reference TRBV11-1 and TRBJ2-5, is EAEVAQSPRYKITEKSQAVAFWCDPISGHATLYWYRQILGQGPELLVQFQDESVVDDSQLPKDRFSAERLKGVDSTLKIQPAELGDSAMYLCASSGGREETQYFGPGTRLLVL.

The rearrangement uses TRBV2 and TRBJ2-7; no clear D. This CDR3 contains 12 residues. Trimming took off 6 bases at V and 0 bases at J, with 6 bases between the two ends. Per germline, CDR1 SNHLY and CDR2 FYNNEI. Here the CDR3 reads CASRDRSYEQYF. The DNA for the CDR3 is TGTGCCAGCAGGGATCGCTCCTACGAGCAGTACTTC.

This sequence joins TRBV15 and TRBJ1-6; D remains ambiguous. The V gene lost 0 bases and the J gene lost 8 bases, with 23 bases spanning the gap. The CDR3 is made up of 19 amino acids. The germline V gene encodes CDR1 LNHNV and CDR2 YYDKDF (reference sequence). The CDR3 DNA reads as TGTGCCACCAGCAGAGATGTAATAGCTCGTAAACTTTCTTATTCACCCCTCCACTTT. Protein: CATSRDVIARKLSYSPLHF. The variable domain in full, with the rest retrieved from reference TRBV15 and TRBJ1-6, is DAMVIQNPRYQVTQFGKPVTLSCSQTLNHNVMYWYQQKSSQAPKLLFHYYDKDFNNEADTPDNFQSRRPNTSFCFLDIRSPGLGDTAMYLCATSRDVIARKLSYSPLHFGNGTRLTVT.

The gene calls are TRBV2 and TRBJ2-2; TRBD1 is a possible D gene (5 bases). The CDR3 covers 14 residues. Trimming took off 8 bases at V and 0 bases at J, with 10 bases between the two ends. Germline values: CDR1 SNHLY, CDR2 FYNNEI. The chain's CDR3 is CASVKGTNTGELFF. The CDR3 nucleotides read TGTGCCAGCGTGAAGGGGACGAACACCGGGGAGCTGTTTTTT.

The chain recombines TRBV19 with TRBJ2-5, with a possible D match to TRBD2 (5 bases). The CDR3 totals 13 residues. CDR1 LNHDA and CDR2 SQIVND come from the germline V gene (reference sequence). V was pared by 4 bases and J by 5 bases, with 11 bases between. CDR3 sequence reads: CASSNREWETQYF. The CDR3 nucleotides are TGTGCCAGTAGTAATAGGGAGTGGGAGACCCAGTACTTC.

This clone showed up just once. V and J are TRBV29-1 and TRBJ2-3; perhaps TRBD2 as D (6 bases). In germline, CDR1 is SQVTM, CDR2 ANQGSEA. The CDR3 is 15 amino acids. Trimming left V 7 bases short and J 0 bases short, with 17 bases between. CDR3 nucleotides: TGCAGCGGGGCCCGGGGGACGGATAGCACAGATACGCAGTATTTT. Its translation: CSGARGTDSTDTQYF.

The chain uses TRBV5-1 and TRBJ2-1; the D gene could be TRBD1 or TRBD2 (6 bases each). V gave up 4 bases and J gave up 8 bases, with 13 bases separating them. This CDR3 region has 13 residues. CDR1 is SGHRS, CDR2 YFSETQ, per germline. The CDR3 nucleotides read TGCGCCAGCAGCCGGTCCGGGGGCCATGAGCAGTTCTTC. Protein sequence: CASSRSGGHEQFF.

V gene TRBV4-3 combines with J gene TRBJ2-3, with D perhaps matching TRBD2 (6 bases). Germline V gives CDR1 LGHNA, CDR2 YSLEER. CDR3 length: 19 amino acids. V lost 3 bases and J lost 0, with 22 bases in between. In nucleotides, the CDR3 is TGCGCCAGCAGCCAGGACTCCCGTCCCGGGACTTATAGCACAGATACGCAGTATTTT. It codes for CASSQDSRPGTYSTDTQYF.

V gene TRBV15 combines with J gene TRBJ1-2; unclear D gene. V lost 0 bases and J 4 bases, leaving 9 bases between the germline ends. The CDR3 covers 14 residues. Germline CDR1 reads LNHNV; CDR2 reads YYDKDF (reference sequence). The CDR3 DNA sequence: TGTGCCACCAGCAGAGATCGGCCAGCCTATGGCTACACCTTC. This sequence encodes CATSRDRPAYGYTF.

J is TRBJ2-1 and V is TRBV11-3; possibly TRBD1 for D (7 bases). CDR3 length: 16 residues. V gave up 5 bases and J gave up 5 bases, with 19 bases separating them. Germline V gene lookup returns CDR1 SGHNT and CDR2 YENEEA. In DNA, the CDR3 is TGTGCCAGCAGCCCCCGGGGGCCAACAGGGGACAATGAGCAGTTCTTC. Translated: CASSPRGPTGDNEQFF.

The chain has TRBV10-3 and TRBJ1-1, with TRBD1 as a possible D gene (5 bases). The V and J ends lost 8 bases and 5 bases respectively, with 9 bases between them. CDR3 length: 11 amino acids. In germline, CDR1 is ENHRY, CDR2 SYGVKD. CDR3 bases: TGTGCCATCCGGGCAGGGACTGAAGCTTTCTTT. Amino acids: CAIRAGTEAFF.

This chain joins TRBV4-3 and TRBJ2-3, with D unclear. The CDR3 totals 16 residues. Trimming took off 0 bases at V and 0 bases at J, with 10 bases between the two ends. CDR1 is LGHNA and CDR2 is YSLEER in the germline V gene. CDR3 sequence: CASSQERRYSTDTQYF. The DNA of the CDR3 is TGCGCCAGCAGCCAAGAACGCAGGTATAGCACAGATACGCAGTATTTT.

The rearrangement joins TRBV6-7 to TRBJ1-2; no reliable D call. TRBV6-7 is an ORF for which the function is uncertain. Trimming left V 2 bases short and J 2 bases short, with 12 bases between. The CDR3 runs to 15 residues. The CDR3 reads CASSYAGGRNYGYTF. For the CDR3, the DNA is TGTGCCAGCAGTTACGCGGGAGGGAGAAACTATGGCTACACCTTC.

This clone was seen more than once but under ten times. The rearrangement links TRBV7-9 to TRBJ2-2; possibly TRBD1 or TRBD2 for D (5 bases each). This CDR3 comprises 15 residues. With 5 bases removed from V and 1 base from J, the gap between germline ends came to 11 bases. From germline, CDR1 is SEHNR and CDR2 FQNEAQ (reference sequence). DNA of the CDR3: TGTGCCAGCAGCCCCGGGACGGAGAACACCGGGGAGCTGTTTTTT. The encoded protein is CASSPGTENTGELFF.

This chain uses TRBV7-3 with TRBJ2-3; D is undetermined. Trimming took 5 bases from V and 1 from J, leaving 10 bases between them. This CDR3 has 14 residues. The germline V gene has CDR1 SGHTA and CDR2 FQGTGA. The CDR3 protein is CASSPQSGTDTQYF. The CDR3 DNA follows: TGTGCCAGCAGCCCCCAGTCCGGCACAGATACGCAGTATTTT.

This rearrangement joins TRBV6-4 to TRBJ1-5; tentative D call: TRBD1 (6 bases). V lost 6 bases and J lost 5, with 23 bases in between. The germline CDR1 and CDR2 sequences are MRHNA and SNTAGT. The CDR3 is 17 residues long. DNA for the CDR3: TGTGCCAGCAGGGACGATGGGGGCCAGGCGGGGGATCAGCCCCAGCATTTT. As protein: CASRDDGGQAGDQPQHF.

V usage is TRBV5-6 and J usage is TRBJ2-7; 7 bases fit TRBD1. Germline V lookup: CDR1 SGHDT, CDR2 YYEEEE. V trimming: 2 bases; J trimming: 4 bases; junction bases outside the gene matches: 9. The CDR3 length is 15 residues. The CDR3 DNA follows: TGTGCCAGCAGCTTATCCGGGACAGTAGCGTACGAGCAGTACTTC. This gives the protein CASSLSGTVAYEQYF.

CDR3 residues: CASSMTGGNEQFF. The CDR3 bases are TGTGCCAGCAGCATGACAGGTGGGAATGAGCAGTTCTTC. The chain employs TRBV11-2 and TRBJ2-1; possible D gene TRBD1, 6 bases. The V end lost 5 bases, the J end lost 7 bases, and 12 bases lay between the germline ends. CDR3 length equals 13 residues. CDR1 SGHAT and CDR2 FQNNGV come from the germline V gene. The full variable domain, in which reference TRBV11-2 and TRBJ2-1 provide the parts outside the CDR3, is EAGVAQSPRYKIIEKRQSVAFWCNPISGHATLYWYQQILGQGPKLLIQFQNNGVVDDSQLPKDRFSAERLKGVDSTLKIQPAKLEDSAVYLCASSMTGGNEQFFGPGTRLTVL.